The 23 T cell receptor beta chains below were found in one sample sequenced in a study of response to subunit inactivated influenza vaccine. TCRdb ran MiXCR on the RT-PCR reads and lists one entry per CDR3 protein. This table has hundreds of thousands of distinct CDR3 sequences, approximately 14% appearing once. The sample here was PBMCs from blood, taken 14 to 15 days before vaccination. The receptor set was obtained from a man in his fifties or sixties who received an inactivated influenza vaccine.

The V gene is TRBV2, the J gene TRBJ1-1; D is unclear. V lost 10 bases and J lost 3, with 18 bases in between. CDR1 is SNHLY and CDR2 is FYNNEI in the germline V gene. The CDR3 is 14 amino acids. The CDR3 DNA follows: TGTGCCACAACTCGTGAGAACCGGGACACTGAAGCTTTCTTT. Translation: CATTRENRDTEAFF.

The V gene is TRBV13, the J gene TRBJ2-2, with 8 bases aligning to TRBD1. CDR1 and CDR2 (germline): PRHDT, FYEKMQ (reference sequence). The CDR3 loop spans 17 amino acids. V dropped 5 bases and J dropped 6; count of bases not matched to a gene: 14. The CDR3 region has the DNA TGTGCCAGCAGCCCCGGGTTTGCAGGGGGCGTACCCGGGGAGCTGTTTTTT. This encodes CASSPGFAGGVPGELFF. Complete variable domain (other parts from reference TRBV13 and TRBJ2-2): AAGVIQSPRHLIKEKRETATLKCYPIPRHDTVYWYQQGPGQDPQFLISFYEKMQSDKGSIPDRFSAQQFSDYHSELNMSSLELGDSALYFCASSPGFAGGVPGELFFGEGSRLTVL.

DNA for the CDR3: TGCAGTGCTAGCCTAGTAGAGTACTTC. This sequence encodes CSASLVEYF. The chain combines TRBV20-1 with TRBJ2-5; D gene unclear. V shed 3 bases and J shed 12 bases, with 8 bases lying between them. Germline CDR1 and CDR2: DFQATT and SNEGSKA (reference sequence). The CDR3 extends over 9 amino acids.

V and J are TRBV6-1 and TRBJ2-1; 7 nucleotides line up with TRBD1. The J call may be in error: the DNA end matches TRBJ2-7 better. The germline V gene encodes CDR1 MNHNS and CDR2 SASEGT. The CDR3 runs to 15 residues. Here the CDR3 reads CASSLTGPGYNEQYF. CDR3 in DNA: TGTGCCAGCAGTCTGACAGGGCCCGGCTACAATGAGCAGTACTTC.

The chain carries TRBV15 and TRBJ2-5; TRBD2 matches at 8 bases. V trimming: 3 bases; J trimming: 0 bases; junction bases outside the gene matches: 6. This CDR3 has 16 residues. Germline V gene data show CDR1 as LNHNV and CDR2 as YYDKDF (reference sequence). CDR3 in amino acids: CATSRKRGPYQETQYF. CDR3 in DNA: TGTGCCACCAGCAGGAAGCGGGGGCCGTACCAAGAGACCCAGTACTTC.

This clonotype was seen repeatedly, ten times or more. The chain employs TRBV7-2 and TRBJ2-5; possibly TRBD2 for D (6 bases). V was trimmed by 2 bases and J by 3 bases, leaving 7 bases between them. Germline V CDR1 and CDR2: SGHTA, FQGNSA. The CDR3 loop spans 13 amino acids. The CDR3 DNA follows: TGTGCCAGCAGCTTATGGGGGGAAGAGACCCAGTACTTC. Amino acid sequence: CASSLWGEETQYF.

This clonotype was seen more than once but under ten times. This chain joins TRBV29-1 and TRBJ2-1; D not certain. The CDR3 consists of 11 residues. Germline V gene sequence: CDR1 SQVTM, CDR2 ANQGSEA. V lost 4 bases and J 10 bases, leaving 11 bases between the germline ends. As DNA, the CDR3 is TGCAGCGTTGGAATGGGGAACGAGCAGTTCTTC. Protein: CSVGMGNEQFF.

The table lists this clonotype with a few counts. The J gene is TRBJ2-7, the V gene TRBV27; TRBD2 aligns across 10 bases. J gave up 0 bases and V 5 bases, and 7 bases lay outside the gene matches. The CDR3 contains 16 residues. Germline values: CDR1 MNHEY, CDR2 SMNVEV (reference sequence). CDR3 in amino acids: CASSPGLAQSSYEQYF. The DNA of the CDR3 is TGTGCCAGCAGTCCGGGACTAGCGCAGAGCTCCTACGAGCAGTACTTC.

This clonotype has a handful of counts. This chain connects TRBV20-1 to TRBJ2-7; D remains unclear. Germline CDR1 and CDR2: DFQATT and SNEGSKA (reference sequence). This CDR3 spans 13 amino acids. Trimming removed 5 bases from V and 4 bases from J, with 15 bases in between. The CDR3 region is CSAPTRSWYEQYF. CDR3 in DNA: TGCAGTGCTCCGACCCGGAGTTGGTACGAGCAGTACTTC.

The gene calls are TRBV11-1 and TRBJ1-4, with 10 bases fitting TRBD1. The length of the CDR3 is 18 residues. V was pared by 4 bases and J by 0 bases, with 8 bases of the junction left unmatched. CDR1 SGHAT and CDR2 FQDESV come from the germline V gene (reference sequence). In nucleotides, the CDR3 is TGTGCCAGCAGCTCGGCCTGGGACAGGGGCGCAACTAATGAAAAACTGTTTTTT. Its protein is CASSSAWDRGATNEKLFF. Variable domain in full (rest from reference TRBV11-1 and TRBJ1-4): EAEVAQSPRYKITEKSQAVAFWCDPISGHATLYWYRQILGQGPELLVQFQDESVVDDSQLPKDRFSAERLKGVDSTLKIQPAELGDSAMYLCASSSAWDRGATNEKLFFGSGTQLSVL.

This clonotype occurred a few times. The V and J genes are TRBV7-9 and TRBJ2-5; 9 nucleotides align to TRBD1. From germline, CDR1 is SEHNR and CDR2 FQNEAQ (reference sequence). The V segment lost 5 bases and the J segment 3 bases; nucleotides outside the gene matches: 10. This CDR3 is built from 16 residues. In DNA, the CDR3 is TGTGCCAGCAGCAAGAACAGGGGGCGCATCGAAGAGACCCAGTACTTC. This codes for CASSKNRGRIEETQYF.

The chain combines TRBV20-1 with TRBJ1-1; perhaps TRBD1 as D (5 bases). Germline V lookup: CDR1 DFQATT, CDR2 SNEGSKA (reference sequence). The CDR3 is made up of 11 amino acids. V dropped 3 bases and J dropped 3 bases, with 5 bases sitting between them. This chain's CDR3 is CSASRDTEAFF. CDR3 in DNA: TGCAGTGCTAGCAGGGACACTGAAGCTTTCTTT.

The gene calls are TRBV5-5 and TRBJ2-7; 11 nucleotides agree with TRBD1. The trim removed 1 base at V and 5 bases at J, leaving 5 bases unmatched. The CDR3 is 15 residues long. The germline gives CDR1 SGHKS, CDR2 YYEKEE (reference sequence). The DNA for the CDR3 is TGTGCCAGCAGCTTGCTGGGACAGGGGGGCGACGAGCAGTACTTC. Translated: CASSLLGQGGDEQYF.

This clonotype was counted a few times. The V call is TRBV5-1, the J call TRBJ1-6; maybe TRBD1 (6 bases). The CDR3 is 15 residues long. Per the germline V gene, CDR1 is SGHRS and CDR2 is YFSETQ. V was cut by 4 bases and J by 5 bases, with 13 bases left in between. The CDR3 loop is CASSIGQSNNSPLHF. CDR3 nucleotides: TGCGCCAGCAGCATCGGACAGTCGAATAATTCACCCCTCCACTTT. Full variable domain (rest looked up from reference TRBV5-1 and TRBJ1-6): KAGVTQTPRYLIKTRGQQVTLSCSPISGHRSVSWYQQTPGQGLQFLFEYFSETQRNKGNFPGRFSGRQFSNSRSEMNVSTLELGDSALYLCASSIGQSNNSPLHFGNGTRLTVT.

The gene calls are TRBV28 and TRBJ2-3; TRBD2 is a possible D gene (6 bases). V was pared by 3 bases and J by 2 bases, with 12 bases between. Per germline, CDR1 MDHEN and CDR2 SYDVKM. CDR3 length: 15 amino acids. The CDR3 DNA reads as TGTGCCAGCAGTTTTCCGGGGAGGCTCACAGATACGCAGTATTTT. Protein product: CASSFPGRLTDTQYF.

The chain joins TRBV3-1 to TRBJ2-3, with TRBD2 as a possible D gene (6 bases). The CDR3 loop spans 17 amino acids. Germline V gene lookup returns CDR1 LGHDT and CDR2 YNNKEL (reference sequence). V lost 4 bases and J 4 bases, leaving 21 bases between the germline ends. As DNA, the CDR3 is TGTGCCAGCAGCCCTTTTGAAGGGCGGGAACTAGCAGATACGCAGTATTTT. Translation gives CASSPFEGRELADTQYF.

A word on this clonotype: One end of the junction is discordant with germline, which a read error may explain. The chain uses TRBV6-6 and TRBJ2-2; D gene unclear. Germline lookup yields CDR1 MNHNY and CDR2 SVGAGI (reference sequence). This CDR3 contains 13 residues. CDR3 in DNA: TGTGCCAGCAGTCACTCCGACCCCGGGGAGCTGTTTTTT. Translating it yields CASSHSDPGELFF.

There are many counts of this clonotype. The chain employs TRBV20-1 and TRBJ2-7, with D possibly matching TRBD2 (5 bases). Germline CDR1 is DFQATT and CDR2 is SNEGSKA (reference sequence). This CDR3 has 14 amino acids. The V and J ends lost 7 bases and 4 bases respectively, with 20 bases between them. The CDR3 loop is CSVQNWTREYEQYF. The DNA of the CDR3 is TGCAGTGTACAGAACTGGACTCGAGAATACGAGCAGTACTTC.

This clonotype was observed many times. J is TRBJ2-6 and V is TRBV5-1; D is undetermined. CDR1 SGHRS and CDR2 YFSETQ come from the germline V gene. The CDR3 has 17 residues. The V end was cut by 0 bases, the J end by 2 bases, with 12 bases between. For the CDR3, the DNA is TGCGCCAGCAGCTTGGTGCCGCTAAGCCCTGGGGCCAACGTCCTGACTTTC. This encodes CASSLVPLSPGANVLTF.

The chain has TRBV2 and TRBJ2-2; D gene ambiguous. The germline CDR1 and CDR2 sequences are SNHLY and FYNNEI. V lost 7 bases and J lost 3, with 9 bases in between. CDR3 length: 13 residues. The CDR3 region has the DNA TGTGCCAGCAATAAAGGCGACACCGGGGAGCTGTTTTTT. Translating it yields CASNKGDTGELFF.

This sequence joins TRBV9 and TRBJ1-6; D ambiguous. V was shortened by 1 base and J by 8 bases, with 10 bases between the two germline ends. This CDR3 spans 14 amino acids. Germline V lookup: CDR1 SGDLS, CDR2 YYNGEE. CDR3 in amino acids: CASSVRISDSPLHF. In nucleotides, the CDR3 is TGTGCCAGCAGCGTAAGGATTTCTGATTCACCCCTCCACTTT.

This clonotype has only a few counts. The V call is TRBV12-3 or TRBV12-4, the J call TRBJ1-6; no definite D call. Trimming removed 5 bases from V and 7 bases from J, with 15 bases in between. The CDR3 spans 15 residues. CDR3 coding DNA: TGTGCCAGCAGTGCCTTTTCAGGAGGAAATTCACCCCTCCACTTT. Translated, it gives CASSAFSGGNSPLHF.

CDR3 amino acids: CASSLGEYAEAFF. Here the CDR3 DNA reads TGTGCCAGCAGCTTAGGGGAGTATGCTGAAGCTTTCTTT. V and J are TRBV7-9 and TRBJ1-1; the D is unclear. CDR1 and CDR2 from the germline V gene are SEHNR and FQNEAQ (reference sequence). The ends were cut back, 1 base at V and 6 bases at J, with 9 bases in the middle. This CDR3 has 13 amino acids.